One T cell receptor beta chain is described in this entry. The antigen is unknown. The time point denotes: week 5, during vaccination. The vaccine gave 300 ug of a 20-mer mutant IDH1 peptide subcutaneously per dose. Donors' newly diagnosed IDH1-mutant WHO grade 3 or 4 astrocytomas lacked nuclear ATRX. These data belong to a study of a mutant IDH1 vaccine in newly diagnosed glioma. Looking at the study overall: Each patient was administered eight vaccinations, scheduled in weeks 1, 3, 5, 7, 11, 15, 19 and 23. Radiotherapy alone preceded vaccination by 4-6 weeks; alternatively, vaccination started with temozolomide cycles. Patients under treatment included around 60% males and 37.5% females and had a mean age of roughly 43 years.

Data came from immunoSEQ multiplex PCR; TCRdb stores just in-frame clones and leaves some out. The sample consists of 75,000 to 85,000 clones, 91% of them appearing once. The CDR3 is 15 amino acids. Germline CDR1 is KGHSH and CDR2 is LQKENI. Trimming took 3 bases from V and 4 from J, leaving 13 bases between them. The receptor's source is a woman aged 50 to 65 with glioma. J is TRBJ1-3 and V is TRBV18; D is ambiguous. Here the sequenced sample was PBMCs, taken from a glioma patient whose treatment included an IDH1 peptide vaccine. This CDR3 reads CASSPEGARGNTIYF. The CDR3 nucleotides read TGTGCCAGCTCACCTGAGGGAGCGAGGGGAAACACCATATATTTT.